This TCR beta chain was sequenced for a study of T cell repertoires in cytomegalovirus infection. Study in general: Signatures in public TCR beta sequences pointed to both CMV infection and matching HLA type. Study results and limitations: Clonotype analysis showed dominance of the ex vivo response by HLA-C-restricted CMV-specific TCR beta clonotypes. Public TCR beta family frequency separated CMV-and-HLA carriers, including in an independent cohort.

TCRdb reprocessed the reads with MiXCR, giving one entry per CDR3 protein. The sample has 100,000 or so distinct CDR3 sequences, less than 30% seen once; the top ten hold over 60%. Germline V gene data show CDR1 as MGHRA and CDR2 as YSYEKL. The CDR3 has 15 residues. Remarks on this clonotype: The antigen is unknown. A read error may produce the germline difference seen at one junction end.

This specimen was CD8+ T cells from cultured PBMCs, taken from culture after CMV antigen stimulation. The chain employs TRBV4-1 and TRBJ2-7; no definite D call. The receptor's source is a human donor in good health (CMV status not recorded). Some clones in this sample may be carry-over from other donors' samples. The CDR3 is CASGQEPSESYEQYF. CDR3 DNA: TGCGCCAGCGGCCAAGAACCGTCAGAGTCCTACGAGCAGTACTTC.